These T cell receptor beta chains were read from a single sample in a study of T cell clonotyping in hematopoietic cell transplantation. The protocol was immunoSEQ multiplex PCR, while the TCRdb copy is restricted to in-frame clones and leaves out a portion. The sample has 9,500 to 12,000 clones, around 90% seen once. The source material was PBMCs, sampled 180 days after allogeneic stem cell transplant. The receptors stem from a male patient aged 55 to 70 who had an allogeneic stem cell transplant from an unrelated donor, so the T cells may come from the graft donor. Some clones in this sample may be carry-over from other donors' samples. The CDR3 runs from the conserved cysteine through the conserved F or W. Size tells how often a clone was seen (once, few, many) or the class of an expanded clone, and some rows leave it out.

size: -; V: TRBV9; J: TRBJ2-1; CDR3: CASRLAGVSSYNEQFF
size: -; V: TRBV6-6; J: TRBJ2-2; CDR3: CASSPMTGRVPGELFF
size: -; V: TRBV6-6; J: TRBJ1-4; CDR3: CASGGTNEKLFF
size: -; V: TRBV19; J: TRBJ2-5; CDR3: CASSITAGETQYF
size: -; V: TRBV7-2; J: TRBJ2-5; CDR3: CASTPGGGTQYF
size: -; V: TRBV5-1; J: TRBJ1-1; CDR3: CASRPRPQSGGTEAFF
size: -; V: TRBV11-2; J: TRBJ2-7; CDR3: CASSFRLAGLQTPYEQYF
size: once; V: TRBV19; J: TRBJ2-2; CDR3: CASSTTGTGSTGELFF
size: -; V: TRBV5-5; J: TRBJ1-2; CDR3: CASSLNRQPNYGYTF
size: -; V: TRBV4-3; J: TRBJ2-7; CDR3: CASSQGQGLYEQYF
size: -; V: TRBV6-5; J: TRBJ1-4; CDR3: CASSYSWTTNEKLFF
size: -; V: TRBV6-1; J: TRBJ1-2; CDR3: CASSEASYGYTF
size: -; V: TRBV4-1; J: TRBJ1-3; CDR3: CASSQVGLTNTIYF
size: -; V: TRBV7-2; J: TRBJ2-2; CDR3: CASSSRDSTGELFF
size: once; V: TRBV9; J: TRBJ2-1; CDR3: CASSVVGGAYNEQFF
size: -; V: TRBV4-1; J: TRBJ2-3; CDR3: CASSVMYTDTQYF
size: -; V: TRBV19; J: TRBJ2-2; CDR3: CASSISYRELFF